The 16 T cell receptor beta chains listed next were all sequenced from one sample in a study of blood T cell repertoires in COVID-19. The method was immunoSEQ multiplex PCR; TCRdb's version includes in-frame clones alone and lacks a portion of them. The sample lists around 230,000 clones, approximately 86% seen once, with around 3.3% in the top ten. The sample comprised PBMCs or T cells enriched from blood (not recorded which). The receptors were sampled from a woman aged 40 to 50 with acute COVID-19.

The J gene is TRBJ1-4, the V gene TRBV6-2 or TRBV6-3; TRBD1 is a possible D gene (5 bases). Germline V gives CDR1 MNHEY, CDR2 SVGEGT. This CDR3 region has 18 residues. V gave up 2 bases and J gave up 2 bases, with 18 bases separating them. CDR3 sequence (DNA): TGTGCCAGCAGTTACCTCTCGTCTTTCAGGGTGACTAATGAAAAACTGTTTTTT. Its translation: CASSYLSSFRVTNEKLFF.

V usage is TRBV6-6 and J usage is TRBJ2-7; 7 bases are a match to TRBD1. V was clipped by 2 bases and J by 5 bases; unmatched bases: 9. Per germline, CDR1 MNHNY and CDR2 SVGAGI (reference sequence). This CDR3 region has 15 residues. As DNA, the CDR3 is TGTGCCAGCAGTTACACTGGCGACAGGGAGAACGAGCAGTACTTC. This encodes CASSYTGDRENEQYF.

This chain uses TRBV11-2 with TRBJ2-7; D perhaps matches TRBD1 (6 bases). The CDR3 sequence is 13 residues long. The V end was cut by 6 bases, the J end by 1 base, with 10 bases between. CDR1 is SGHAT, CDR2 FQNNGV, per germline. CDR3: CASSSGQSYEQYF. The CDR3 DNA reads TGTGCCAGCAGTTCAGGACAGTCCTACGAGCAGTACTTC.

The chain couples TRBV27 to TRBJ2-7; D remains unclear. Trimming shortened V by 0 bases and J by 3 bases, and 6 bases separated the two germline ends. The CDR3 loop spans 13 amino acids. CDR1 and CDR2 from the germline V gene are MNHEY and SMNVEV (reference sequence). The CDR3 region is CASSLSIYYEQYF. The CDR3 DNA reads as TGTGCCAGCAGTTTATCTATCTACTACGAGCAGTACTTC.

CDR3 protein: CASDPGLGRAEAFF. The DNA of the CDR3 is TGTGCCAGCGATCCGGGACTGGGGCGAGCTGAAGCTTTCTTT. The gene calls are TRBV2 and TRBJ1-1; D possibly corresponds to TRBD1 (5 bases). CDR1 and CDR2 (germline): SNHLY, FYNNEI. The V and J ends lost 8 bases and 6 bases respectively, with 19 bases between them. CDR3 length equals 14 residues.

The CDR3 coding sequence is TGCGCCAGCAAACCCCAGGGGGCAACCAAAAACATTCAGTACTTC. Translating gives CASKPQGATKNIQYF. This chain connects TRBV5-1 to TRBJ2-4, with TRBD1 matching 8 bases. The V gene's germline CDR1 is SGHRS and CDR2 YFSETQ. Trimming at V came to 6 bases and at J to 2 bases, leaving 7 bases not matched to a gene. This CDR3 has 15 residues.

The chain has TRBV20-1 and TRBJ2-2, with TRBD2 as a possible D gene (6 bases). The germline CDR1 and CDR2 sequences are DFQATT and SNEGSKA (reference sequence). The CDR3 has 16 amino acids. V lost 3 bases and J 4 bases, leaving 18 bases between the germline ends. CDR3 DNA sequence: TGCAGTGCTAGTTCCCCTCGGGAGAGGGTCACCGGGGAGCTGTTTTTT. Residues: CSASSPRERVTGELFF.

Worth noting for this clone: At one boundary the junction diverges from the germline segment, which might be a read error. The chain combines TRBV11-2 with TRBJ1-2, with D uncertain. The CDR3 consists of 14 residues. Germline V gives CDR1 SGHAT, CDR2 FQNNGV. In DNA, the CDR3 is TGTGCCAGCAGCTTAGATTTAAAAGGCGGCACCTTATACTTC. Protein: CASSLDLKGGTLYF.

The CDR3 spells CAGSTGTGVNSPLHF. The CDR3 nucleotides are TGTGCCGGTAGTACTGGGACAGGGGTGAATTCACCCCTCCACTTT. The chain carries TRBV30 and TRBJ1-6; 10 positions agree with TRBD1. V gave up 8 bases and J gave up 7 bases; unmatched junction bases: 11. CDR1 and CDR2 (germline): GTSNPN, SVGIG (reference sequence). This CDR3 comprises 15 residues.

V gene TRBV30 combines with J gene TRBJ2-7, with 12 nucleotides matching TRBD2. Germline assignment: CDR1 GTSNPN and CDR2 SVGIG (reference sequence). The V gene end was trimmed by 2 bases and the J gene end by 4 bases; junction bases not matched to a gene: 6. The CDR3 has 15 amino acids. The CDR3 spells CAWSPLAGGLYEQYF. CDR3 nucleotide sequence: TGTGCCTGGAGTCCACTAGCGGGAGGTTTATACGAGCAGTACTTC.

The chain employs TRBV6-1 and TRBJ1-6; 9 bases agree with TRBD1. Trimming cost V 3 bases and J 11 bases; bases outside gene matches: 8. Germline V gene sequence: CDR1 MNHNS, CDR2 SASEGT. The CDR3 is 15 residues long. The CDR3 DNA follows: TGTGCCAGCAGTGACACGGGACAGGGTCAGGCACCCCTCCACTTT. This encodes CASSDTGQGQAPLHF.

The chain is built from TRBV27 and TRBJ2-7, with a weak D call TRBD1 (6 bases). The CDR3 runs to 14 residues. Trimming shortened V by 4 bases and J by 2 bases, and 12 bases separated the two germline ends. CDR1 and CDR2 (germline): MNHEY, SMNVEV (reference sequence). The CDR3 nucleotides read TGTGCCAGCAGTTACTTACAGGGACCCTACGAGCAGTACTTC. Translation gives CASSYLQGPYEQYF.

This rearrangement joins TRBV5-1 to TRBJ1-1; possible D gene TRBD1, 5 bases. There are 14 residues in the CDR3. Trimming removed 4 bases at V and 5 bases at J, with 15 bases between. CDR1 SGHRS and CDR2 YFSETQ come from the germline V gene. CDR3 sequence: CASSVQAGSTEAFF. The CDR3 nucleotides read TGCGCCAGCAGCGTGCAGGCAGGGTCAACTGAAGCTTTCTTT.

The chain uses TRBV7-2 and TRBJ2-7; 10 nucleotides align to TRBD2. Germline V gene sequence: CDR1 SGHTA, CDR2 FQGNSA. The V and J ends lost 5 bases and 4 bases, in that order; junction bases with no gene match: 20. The CDR3 length is 19 residues. The CDR3 nucleotides are TGTGCCAGCAGCCCCCGCATGGGAGGTAGCGGGAGGTTGGGGTACGAGCAGTACTTC. This sequence encodes CASSPRMGGSGRLGYEQYF.

CDR3 nucleotide sequence: TGTGCCAGTAAAATTGACAGGGGGAATCAGCCCCAGCATTTT. It specifies CASKIDRGNQPQHF. The rearrangement joins TRBV28 to TRBJ1-5; TRBD1 matches 9 bases. Looked up from germline, CDR1 is MDHEN and CDR2 is SYDVKM. This CDR3 has 14 residues. Trimming took 9 bases from V and 4 from J; bases not matched to a gene: 7.

Comment on this clone: This CDR3 is also generated by other DNA sequences in the sample. The chain employs TRBV11-3 and TRBJ1-2, with D unclear. Germline V CDR1 and CDR2: SGHNT, YENEEA. This CDR3 is built from 13 residues. V was cut by 0 bases and J by 4 bases, with 6 bases left in between. The CDR3, as DNA: TGTGCCAGCAGCTTAGACGGAGGCTATGGCTACACCTTC. It is translated as CASSLDGGYGYTF.